These T cell receptor beta chains were read from a single sample in a study of T cells in Graves' hyperthyroidism and ophthalmopathy. Each CDR3 protein is one row after TCRdb ran MiXCR on the multiplex PCR reads. This sample carries some 620,000 distinct CDR3 sequences, 16% of them seen once, and the ten largest clones take around 4%. Specimen: blood. The receptors were gathered from a woman aged 30 to 39 with Graves' hyperthyroidism. Both conserved end residues are part of each CDR3. Fields, in order: V gene, D gene, J gene, clone size, CDR3 DNA, CDR3 protein. D genes are given only for firm matches. Where a row states a size, it is once, few, many or the class of an expanded clone; other rows omit it.

V: TRBV18
D: TRBD2
J: TRBJ2-5
size: .
DNA: TGTGCCAGCTCACCACGGCTTCTAGCGGGAATTAGGGAGACCCAGTACTTC
CDR3: CASSPRLLAGIRETQYF

V: TRBV29-1
D: .
J: TRBJ2-3
size: .
DNA: TGCAGCGCCGAGCCGGGAGATACGCAGTATTTT
CDR3: CSAEPGDTQYF

V: TRBV6-1
D: TRBD1
J: TRBJ1-5
size: many
DNA: TGTGCCAGCAGTCGGACAGGGAGAGATCAGCCCCAGCATTTT
CDR3: CASSRTGRDQPQHF

V: TRBV6-2/TRBV6-3
D: .
J: TRBJ2-2
size: few
DNA: TGTGCCAGCAGCCCGGCCTACGGGAGACAGGCACGTTCTAAGGCCGGGGAGCTGTTTTTT
CDR3: CASSPAYGRQARSKAGELFF

V: TRBV2
D: .
J: TRBJ1-2
size: .
DNA: TGTGCCAGCAGTGAAACACGCCCGGACTATGGCTACACCTTC
CDR3: CASSETRPDYGYTF

V: TRBV4-1
D: .
J: TRBJ2-7
size: few
DNA: TGCGCCAGCAGCCAGCTCCGCCTCGGGGGGCCACTTTACTACGAGCAGTACTTC
CDR3: CASSQLRLGGPLYYEQYF

V: TRBV20-1
D: TRBD2
J: TRBJ2-7
size: many
DNA: TGCAGTGCTACCCGGACTAGCTCCTACGAGCAGTACTTC
CDR3: CSATRTSSYEQYF

V: TRBV30
D: .
J: TRBJ2-3
size: many
DNA: TGTGCCTACGCGGCCCATCCTCGCACTAGCACAGATACGCAGTATTTT
CDR3: CAYAAHPRTSTDTQYF

V: TRBV20-1
D: .
J: TRBJ2-1
size: .
DNA: TGCAGTGCTAGAGCGCAGATCAATGAGCAGTTCTTC
CDR3: CSARAQINEQFF

V: TRBV12-3/TRBV12-4
D: .
J: TRBJ1-5
size: many
DNA: TGTGCCAGCAGCCCAGGATCATCTCAGCCCCAGCATTTT
CDR3: CASSPGSSQPQHF

V: TRBV30
D: .
J: TRBJ1-4
size: few
DNA: TGTGCCTGGAGTCCGACCCCCCGTAATGAAAAACTGTTTTTT
CDR3: CAWSPTPRNEKLFF